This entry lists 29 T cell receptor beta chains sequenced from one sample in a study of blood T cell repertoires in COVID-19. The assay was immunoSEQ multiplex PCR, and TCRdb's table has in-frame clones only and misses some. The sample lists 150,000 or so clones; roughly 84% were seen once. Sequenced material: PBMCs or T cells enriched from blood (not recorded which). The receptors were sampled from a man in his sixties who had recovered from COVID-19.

The CDR3 sequence is CASSTGDRDRDQPQHF. The CDR3 nucleotides read TGTGCCAGTAGTACCGGGGACAGGGATCGTGATCAGCCCCAGCATTTT. The chain employs TRBV19 and TRBJ1-5; the match to TRBD1 covers 9 bases. Trimming at V came to 4 bases and at J to 5 bases, leaving 9 bases not matched to a gene. The CDR3 covers 16 residues. Per germline, CDR1 LNHDA and CDR2 SQIVND (reference sequence).

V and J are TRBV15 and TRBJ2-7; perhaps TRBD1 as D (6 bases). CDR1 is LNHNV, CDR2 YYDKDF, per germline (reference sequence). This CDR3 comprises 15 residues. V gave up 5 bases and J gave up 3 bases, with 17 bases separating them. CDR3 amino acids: CATSREGGGVYEQYF. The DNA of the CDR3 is TGTGCCACCAGCCGGGAAGGGGGTGGAGTCTACGAGCAGTACTTC.

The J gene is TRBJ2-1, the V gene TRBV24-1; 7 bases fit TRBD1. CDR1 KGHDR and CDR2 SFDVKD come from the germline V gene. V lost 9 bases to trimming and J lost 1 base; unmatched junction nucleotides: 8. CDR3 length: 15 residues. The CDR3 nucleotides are TGTGCCACCGGGGTTAGGGGGCAATCCTACAATGAGCAGTTCTTC. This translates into CATGVRGQSYNEQFF.

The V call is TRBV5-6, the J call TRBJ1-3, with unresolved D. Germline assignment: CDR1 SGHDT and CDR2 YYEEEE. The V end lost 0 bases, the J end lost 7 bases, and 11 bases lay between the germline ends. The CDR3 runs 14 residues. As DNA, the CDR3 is TGTGCCAGCAGCTTGGTGAGACACCAGAACACCATATATTTT. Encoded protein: CASSLVRHQNTIYF. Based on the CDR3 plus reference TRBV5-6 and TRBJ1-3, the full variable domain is DAGVTQSPTHLIKTRGQQVTLRCSPKSGHDTVSWYQQALGQGPQFIFQYYEEEERQRGNFPDRFSGHQFPNYSSELNVNALLLGDSALYLCASSLVRHQNTIYFGEGSWLTVV.

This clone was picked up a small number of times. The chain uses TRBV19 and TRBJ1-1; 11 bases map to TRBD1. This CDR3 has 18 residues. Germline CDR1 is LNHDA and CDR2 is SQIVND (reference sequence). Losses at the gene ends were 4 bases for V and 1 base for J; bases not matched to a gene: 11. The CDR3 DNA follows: TGTGCCAGTAGTAGGCGGGACAGGGGGTCTGGGTCGAACACTGAAGCTTTCTTT. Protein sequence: CASSRRDRGSGSNTEAFF.

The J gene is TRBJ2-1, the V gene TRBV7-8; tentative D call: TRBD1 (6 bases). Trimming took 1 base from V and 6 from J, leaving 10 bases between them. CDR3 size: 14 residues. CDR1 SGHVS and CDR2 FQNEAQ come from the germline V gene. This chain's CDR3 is CASSLGQTGNEQFF. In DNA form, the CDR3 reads TGTGCCAGCAGCTTAGGTCAGACAGGCAATGAGCAGTTCTTC.

This CDR3 reads CASSQAVNTEAFF. The CDR3 nucleotides read TGTGCCAGCAGCCAGGCCGTGAACACTGAAGCTTTCTTT. The V gene is TRBV3-1 (or the pseudogene TRBV3-2), the J gene TRBJ1-1; no firm D call. The CDR3 is made up of 13 amino acids. From germline, CDR1 is LGHDT and CDR2 YNNKEL (reference sequence). V was clipped by 3 bases and J by 0 bases, with 5 bases between them.

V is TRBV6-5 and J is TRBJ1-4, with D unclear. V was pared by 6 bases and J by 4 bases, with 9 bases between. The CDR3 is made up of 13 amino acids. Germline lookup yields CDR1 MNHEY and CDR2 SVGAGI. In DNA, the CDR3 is TGTGCCAGCAGGGTCAGACTTAATGAAAAACTGTTTTTT. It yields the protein CASRVRLNEKLFF.

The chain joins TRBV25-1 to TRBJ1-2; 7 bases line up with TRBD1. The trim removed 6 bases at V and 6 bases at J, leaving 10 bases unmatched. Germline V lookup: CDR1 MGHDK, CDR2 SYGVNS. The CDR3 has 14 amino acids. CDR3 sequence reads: CASRARGLDNGYTF. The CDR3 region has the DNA TGTGCCAGCAGGGCCAGGGGGTTAGACAATGGCTACACCTTC.

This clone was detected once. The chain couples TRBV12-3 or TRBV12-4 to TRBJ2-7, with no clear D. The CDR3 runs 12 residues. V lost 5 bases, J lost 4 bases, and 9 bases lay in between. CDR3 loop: CASSPRSYEQYF. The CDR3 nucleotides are TGTGCCAGCAGTCCACGGTCATACGAGCAGTACTTC.

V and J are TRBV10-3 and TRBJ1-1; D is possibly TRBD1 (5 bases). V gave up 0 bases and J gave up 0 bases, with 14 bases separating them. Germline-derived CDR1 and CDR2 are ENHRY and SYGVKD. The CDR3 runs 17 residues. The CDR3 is CAISESRGGPVNTEAFF. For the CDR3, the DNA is TGTGCCATCAGTGAGTCGCGGGGCGGACCGGTGAACACTGAAGCTTTCTTT.

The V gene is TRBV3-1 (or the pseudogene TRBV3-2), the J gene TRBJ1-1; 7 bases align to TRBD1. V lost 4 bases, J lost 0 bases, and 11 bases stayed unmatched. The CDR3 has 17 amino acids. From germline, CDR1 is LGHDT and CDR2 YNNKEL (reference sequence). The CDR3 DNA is TGTGCCAGCAGCCCTCGTCGGACAGGAAGCATGAACACTGAAGCTTTCTTT. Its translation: CASSPRRTGSMNTEAFF.

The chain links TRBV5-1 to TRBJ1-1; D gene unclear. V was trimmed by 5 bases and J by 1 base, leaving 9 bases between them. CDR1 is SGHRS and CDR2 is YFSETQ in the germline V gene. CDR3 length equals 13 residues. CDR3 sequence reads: CASRQQQNTEAFF. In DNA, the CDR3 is TGCGCCAGCAGGCAACAGCAGAACACTGAAGCTTTCTTT.

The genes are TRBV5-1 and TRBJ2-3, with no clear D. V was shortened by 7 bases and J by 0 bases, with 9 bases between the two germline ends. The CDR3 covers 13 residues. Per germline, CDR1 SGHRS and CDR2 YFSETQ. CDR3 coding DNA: TGCGCCAGCGGCGAGACTAGCACAGATACGCAGTATTTT. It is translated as CASGETSTDTQYF.

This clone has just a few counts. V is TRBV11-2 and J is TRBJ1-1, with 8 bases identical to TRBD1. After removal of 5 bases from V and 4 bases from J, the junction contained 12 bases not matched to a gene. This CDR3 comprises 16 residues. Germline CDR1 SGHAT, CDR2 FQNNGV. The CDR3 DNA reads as TGTGCCAGCAGCCACAAACAGGGGGAGGTGGGCACTGAAGCTTTCTTT. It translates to CASSHKQGEVGTEAFF.

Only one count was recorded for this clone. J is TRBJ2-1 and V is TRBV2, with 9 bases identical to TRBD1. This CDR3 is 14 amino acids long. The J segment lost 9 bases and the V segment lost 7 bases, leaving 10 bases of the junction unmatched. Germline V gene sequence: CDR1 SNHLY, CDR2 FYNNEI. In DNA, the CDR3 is TGTGCCAGCAATAAAAGGACAGGGGAAGGTGAGCAGTTCTTC. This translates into CASNKRTGEGEQFF.

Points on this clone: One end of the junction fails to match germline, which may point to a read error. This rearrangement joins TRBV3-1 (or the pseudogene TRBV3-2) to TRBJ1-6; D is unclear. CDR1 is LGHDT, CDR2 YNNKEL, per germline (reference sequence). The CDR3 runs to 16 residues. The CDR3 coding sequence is TGTGCCAGCAGCCAAGGAGTCCCGGACTATAGTTCACCCCTCCACTTT. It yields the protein CASSQGVPDYSSPLHF.

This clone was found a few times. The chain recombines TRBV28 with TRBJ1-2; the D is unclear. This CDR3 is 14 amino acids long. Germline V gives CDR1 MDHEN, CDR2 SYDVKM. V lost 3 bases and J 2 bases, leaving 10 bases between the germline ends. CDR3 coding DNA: TGTGCCAGCAGTTTCGGTCACTACAACTATGGCTACACCTTC. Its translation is CASSFGHYNYGYTF.

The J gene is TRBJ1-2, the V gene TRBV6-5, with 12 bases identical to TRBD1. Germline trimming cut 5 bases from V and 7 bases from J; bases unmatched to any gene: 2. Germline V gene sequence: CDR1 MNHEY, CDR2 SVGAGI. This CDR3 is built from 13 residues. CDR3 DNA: TGTGCCAGCAGTCGGGACAGGGGGCCTGGCTACACCTTC. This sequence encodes CASSRDRGPGYTF.

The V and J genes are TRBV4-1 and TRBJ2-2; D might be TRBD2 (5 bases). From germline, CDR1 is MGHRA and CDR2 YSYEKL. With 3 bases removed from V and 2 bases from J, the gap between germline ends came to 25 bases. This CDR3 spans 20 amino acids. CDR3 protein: CASSQGWASRSGPNTGELFF. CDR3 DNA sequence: TGCGCCAGCAGCCAGGGGTGGGCTAGCCGGAGTGGCCCTAACACCGGGGAGCTGTTTTTT.

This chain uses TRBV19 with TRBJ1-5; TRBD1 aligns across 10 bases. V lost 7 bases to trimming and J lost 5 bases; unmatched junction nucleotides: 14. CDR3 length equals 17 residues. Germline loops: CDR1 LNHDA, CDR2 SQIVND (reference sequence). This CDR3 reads CASTTFPGQGMDQPQHF. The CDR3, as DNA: TGTGCCAGTACCACCTTCCCGGGACAGGGGATGGATCAGCCCCAGCATTTT.

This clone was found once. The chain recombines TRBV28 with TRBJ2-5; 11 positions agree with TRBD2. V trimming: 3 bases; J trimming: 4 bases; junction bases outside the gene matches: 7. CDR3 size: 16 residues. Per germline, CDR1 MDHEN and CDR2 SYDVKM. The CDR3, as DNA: TGTGCCAGCAGTTTGCTTACTAGCGGGAGCAGAGAGACCCAGTACTTC. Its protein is CASSLLTSGSRETQYF.

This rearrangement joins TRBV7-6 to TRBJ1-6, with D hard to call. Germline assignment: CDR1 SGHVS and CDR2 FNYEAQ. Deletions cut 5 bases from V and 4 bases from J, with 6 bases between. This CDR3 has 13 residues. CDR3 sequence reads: CASSLNYNSPLHF. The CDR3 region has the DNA TGTGCCAGCAGCCTTAATTATAATTCACCCCTCCACTTT. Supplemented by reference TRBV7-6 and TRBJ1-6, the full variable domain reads GAGVSQSPRYKVTKRGQDVALRCDPISGHVSLYWYRQALGQGPEFLTYFNYEAQQDKSGLPNDRFSAERPEGSISTLTIQRTEQRDSAMYRCASSLNYNSPLHFGNGTRLTVT.

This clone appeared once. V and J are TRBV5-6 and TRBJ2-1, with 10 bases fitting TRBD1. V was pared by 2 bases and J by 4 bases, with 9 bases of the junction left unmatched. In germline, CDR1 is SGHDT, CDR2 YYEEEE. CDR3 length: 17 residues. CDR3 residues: CASSLTGTGVRYNEQFF. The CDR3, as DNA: TGTGCCAGCAGCTTAACCGGGACAGGGGTTCGGTACAATGAGCAGTTCTTC.

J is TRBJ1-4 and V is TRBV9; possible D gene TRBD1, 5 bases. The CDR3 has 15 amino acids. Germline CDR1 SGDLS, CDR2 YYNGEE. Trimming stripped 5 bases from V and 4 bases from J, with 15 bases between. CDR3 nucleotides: TGTGCCAGCAGTACTCTGGACACTTTTAATGAAAAACTGTTTTTT. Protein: CASSTLDTFNEKLFF.

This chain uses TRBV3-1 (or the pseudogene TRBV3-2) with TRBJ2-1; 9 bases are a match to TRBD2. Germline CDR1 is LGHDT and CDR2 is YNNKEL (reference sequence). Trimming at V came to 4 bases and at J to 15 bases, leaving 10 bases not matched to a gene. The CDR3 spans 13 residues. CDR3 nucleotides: TGTGCCAGCAGCCCGGGGCGGGAGGGCCGACGGTTCTTC. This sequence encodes CASSPGREGRRFF.

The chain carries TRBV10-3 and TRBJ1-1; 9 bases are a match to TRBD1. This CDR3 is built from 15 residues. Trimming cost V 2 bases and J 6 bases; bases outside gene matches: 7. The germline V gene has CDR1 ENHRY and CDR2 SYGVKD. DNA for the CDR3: TGTGCCATCAGTGAGCCACCGGGACAGGGTCCTGAAGCTTTCTTT. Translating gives CAISEPPGQGPEAFF.

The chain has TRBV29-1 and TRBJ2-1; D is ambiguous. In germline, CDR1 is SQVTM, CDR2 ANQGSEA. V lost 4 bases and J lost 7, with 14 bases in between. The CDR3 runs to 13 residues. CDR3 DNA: TGCAGCGTTGCTGCGCGAAGTCCGAATGAGCAGTTCTTC. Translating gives CSVAARSPNEQFF.

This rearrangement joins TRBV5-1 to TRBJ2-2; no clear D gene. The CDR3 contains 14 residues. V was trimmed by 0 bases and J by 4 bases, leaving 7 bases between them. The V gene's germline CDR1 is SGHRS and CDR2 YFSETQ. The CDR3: CASSLVESTGELFF. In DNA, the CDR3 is TGCGCCAGCAGCTTGGTAGAGTCCACCGGGGAGCTGTTTTTT.